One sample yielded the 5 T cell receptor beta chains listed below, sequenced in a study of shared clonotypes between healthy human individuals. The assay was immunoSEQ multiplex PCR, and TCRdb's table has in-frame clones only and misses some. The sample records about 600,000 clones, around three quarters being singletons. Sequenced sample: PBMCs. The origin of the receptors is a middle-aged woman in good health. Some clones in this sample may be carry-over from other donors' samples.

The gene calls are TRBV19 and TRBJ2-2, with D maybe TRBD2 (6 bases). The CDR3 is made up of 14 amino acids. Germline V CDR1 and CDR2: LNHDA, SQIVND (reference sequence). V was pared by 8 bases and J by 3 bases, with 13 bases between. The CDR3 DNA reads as TGTGCCAGTGGCCGGGACTCACACACCGGGGAGCTGTTTTTT. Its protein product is CASGRDSHTGELFF.

CDR3: CASRAGGIGETQYF. As DNA, the CDR3 is TGTGCCAGCAGGGCAGGCGGGATTGGGGAGACCCAGTACTTC. The V gene is TRBV2, the J gene TRBJ2-5, with D perhaps matching TRBD2 (6 bases). V lost 6 bases and J lost 5, with 16 bases in between. CDR3 length: 14 amino acids. Per the germline V gene, CDR1 is SNHLY and CDR2 is FYNNEI.

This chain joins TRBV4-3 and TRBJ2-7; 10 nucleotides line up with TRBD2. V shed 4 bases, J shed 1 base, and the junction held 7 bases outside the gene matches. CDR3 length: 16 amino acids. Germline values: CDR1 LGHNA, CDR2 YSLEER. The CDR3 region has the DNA TGCGCCAGCAGCCCAGACCTAGCGGGAGCTTCCTACGAGCAGTACTTC. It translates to CASSPDLAGASYEQYF.

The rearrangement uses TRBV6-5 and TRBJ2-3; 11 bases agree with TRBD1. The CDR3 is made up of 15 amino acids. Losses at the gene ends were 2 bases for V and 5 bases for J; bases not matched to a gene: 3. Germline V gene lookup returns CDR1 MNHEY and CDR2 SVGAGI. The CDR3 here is CASSYGTGGLDTQYF. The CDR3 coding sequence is TGTGCCAGCAGTTACGGGACAGGGGGGTTAGATACGCAGTATTTT.

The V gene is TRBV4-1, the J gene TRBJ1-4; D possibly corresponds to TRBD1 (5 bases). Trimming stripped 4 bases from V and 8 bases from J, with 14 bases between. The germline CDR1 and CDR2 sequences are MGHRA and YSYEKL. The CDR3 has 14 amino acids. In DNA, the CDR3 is TGCGCCAGCAGCCCCCCGGGGGTATGGGAAAAACTGTTTTTT. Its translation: CASSPPGVWEKLFF.